What follows describes a single T cell receptor (beta chain). Antigen specificity is unknown. The data were obtained in a study of T cells after yellow fever vaccination. Study observations and caveats: Faster peaking, at day 5 versus 15, marked a secondary response that was weaker. Shared CD4/CD8 clonotypes were a small share, likely from convergent recombination.

TCRdb re-called the 5' RACE reads with MiXCR, one entry per CDR3 protein. The sample holds 500,000 to 650,000 distinct CDR3 sequences, 17% seen once. Germline values: CDR1 GTSNPN, CDR2 SVGIG (reference sequence). The CDR3 runs 14 residues. This sequence joins TRBV30 and TRBJ2-5; TRBD1 matches at 7 bases. Specimen: PBMCs, collected 5 days after the first yellow fever vaccination. The receptor was derived from a man younger than 35 who received the YFV17D yellow fever vaccine. Written as DNA, the CDR3 is TGTGCACAGGGGAGCGCGGTCCACGGGGCGGCCCAGTACTTC. Protein sequence: CAQGSAVHGAAQYF.